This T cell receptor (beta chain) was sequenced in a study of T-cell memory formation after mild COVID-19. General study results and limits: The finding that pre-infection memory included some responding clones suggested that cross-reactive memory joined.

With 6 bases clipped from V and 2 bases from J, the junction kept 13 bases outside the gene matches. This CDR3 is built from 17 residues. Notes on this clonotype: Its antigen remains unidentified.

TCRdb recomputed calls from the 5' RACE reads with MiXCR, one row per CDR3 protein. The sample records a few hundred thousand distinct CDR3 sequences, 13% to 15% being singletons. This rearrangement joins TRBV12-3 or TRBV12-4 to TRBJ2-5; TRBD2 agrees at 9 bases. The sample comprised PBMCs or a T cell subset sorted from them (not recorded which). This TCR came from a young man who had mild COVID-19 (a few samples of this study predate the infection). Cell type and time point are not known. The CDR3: CASSPTKLAGLQETQYF. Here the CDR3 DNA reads TGTGCCAGCAGCCCTACCAAACTAGCGGGTCTTCAAGAGACCCAGTACTTC.